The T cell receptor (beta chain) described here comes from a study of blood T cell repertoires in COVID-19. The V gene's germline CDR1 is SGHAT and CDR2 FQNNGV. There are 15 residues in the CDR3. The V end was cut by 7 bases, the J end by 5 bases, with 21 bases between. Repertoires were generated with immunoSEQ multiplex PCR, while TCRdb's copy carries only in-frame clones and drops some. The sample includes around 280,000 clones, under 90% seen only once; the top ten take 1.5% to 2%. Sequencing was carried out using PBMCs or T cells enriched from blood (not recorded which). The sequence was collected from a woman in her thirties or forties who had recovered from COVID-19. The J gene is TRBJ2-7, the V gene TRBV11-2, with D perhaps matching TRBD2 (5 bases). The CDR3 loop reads CASTIRVGVNDEQYF. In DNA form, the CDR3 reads TGTGCCAGCACCATCCGAGTGGGAGTCAATGACGAGCAGTACTTC. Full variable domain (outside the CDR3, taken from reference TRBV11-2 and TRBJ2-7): EAGVAQSPRYKIIEKRQSVAFWCNPISGHATLYWYQQILGQGPKLLIQFQNNGVVDDSQLPKDRFSAERLKGVDSTLKIQPAKLEDSAVYLCASTIRVGVNDEQYFGPGTRLTVT.